The next 5 T cell receptor beta chains were all read from a single sample in a study of blood T cell repertoires in COVID-19. Measured with immunoSEQ multiplex PCR; TCRdb has only the in-frame clones, and not every one. The sample lists fewer than 200,000 clones; about 83% were seen once. The sequencing input was peripheral blood. The receptors come from a human donor in a cohort sampled during active COVID-19.

The CDR3 DNA reads TGCGCCAGCAGCTTGGAGGCCATGGCACAGGGGGGTGGCTACACCTTC. Translating gives CASSLEAMAQGGGYTF. The chain uses TRBV5-1 and TRBJ1-2; TRBD1 matches 8 bases. This CDR3 is 16 amino acids long. V lost 0 bases and J lost 7; bases outside the gene matches: 11. Germline V lookup: CDR1 SGHRS, CDR2 YFSETQ. The variable domain in full, completed from reference TRBV5-1 and TRBJ1-2, reads KAGVTQTPRYLIKTRGQQVTLSCSPISGHRSVSWYQQTPGQGLQFLFEYFSETQRNKGNFPGRFSGRQFSNSRSEMNVSTLELGDSALYLCASSLEAMAQGGGYTFGSGTRLTVV.

CDR3: CASRLAGSSYEQYF. CDR3 sequence (DNA): TGTGCCAGCAGACTAGCGGGGAGCTCCTACGAGCAGTACTTC. The J gene is TRBJ2-7, the V gene TRBV28, with TRBD2 identical over 10 bases. V trimming: 6 bases; J trimming: 0 bases; junction bases outside the gene matches: 2. CDR3 length: 14 residues. Germline-derived CDR1 and CDR2 are MDHEN and SYDVKM.

The chain combines TRBV6-2 or TRBV6-3 with TRBJ2-1; D remains unclear. CDR1 is MNHEY and CDR2 is SVGEGT in the germline V gene. This CDR3 is built from 12 residues. V lost 4 bases, J lost 3 bases, and 4 bases lay in between. The CDR3 DNA follows: TGTGCCAGCAGTTCCATCTACAATGAGCAGTTCTTC. This translates into CASSSIYNEQFF.

V is TRBV4-3 and J is TRBJ1-1; D gene uncertain. The CDR3 loop spans 15 amino acids. Per germline, CDR1 LGHNA and CDR2 YSLEER. V was pared by 1 base and J by 3 bases, with 12 bases between. The CDR3: CASSQGEGFDTEAFF. CDR3 DNA sequence: TGCGCCAGCAGCCAAGGGGAGGGCTTTGACACTGAAGCTTTCTTT.

The chain joins TRBV5-1 to TRBJ2-3; the match to TRBD1 covers 9 bases. Looked up from germline, CDR1 is SGHRS and CDR2 is YFSETQ. The CDR3 consists of 13 residues. The junction had 3 bases not matched to a gene; V was cut back by 4 bases and J by 6 bases. In DNA form, the CDR3 reads TGCGCCAGCAGCGGAACAGGGGGCGATACGCAGTATTTT. Encoded protein: CASSGTGGDTQYF.